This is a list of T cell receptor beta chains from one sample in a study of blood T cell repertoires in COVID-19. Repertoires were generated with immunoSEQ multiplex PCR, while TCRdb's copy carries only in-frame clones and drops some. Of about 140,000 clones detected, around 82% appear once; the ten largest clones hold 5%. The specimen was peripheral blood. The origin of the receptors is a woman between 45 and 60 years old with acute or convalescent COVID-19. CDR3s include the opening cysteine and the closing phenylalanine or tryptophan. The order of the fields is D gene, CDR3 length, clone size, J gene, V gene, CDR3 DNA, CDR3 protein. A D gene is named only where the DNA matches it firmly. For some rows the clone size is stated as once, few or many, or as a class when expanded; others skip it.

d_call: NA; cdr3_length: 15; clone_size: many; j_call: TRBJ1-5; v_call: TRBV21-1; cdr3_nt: TGTGCCAGCAGCAAAAGGGGACAGCTGAATCAGCCCCAGCATTTT; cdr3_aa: CASSKRGQLNQPQHF
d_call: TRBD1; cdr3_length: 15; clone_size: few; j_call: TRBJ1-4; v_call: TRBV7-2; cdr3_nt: TGTGCCAGCAGCCGCCAGGGGGCGGCTAATGAAAAACTGTTTTTT; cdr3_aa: CASSRQGAANEKLFF
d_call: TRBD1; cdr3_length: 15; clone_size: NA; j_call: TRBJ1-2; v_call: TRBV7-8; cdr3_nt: TGTGCCAGCAGCTCGAAGACAGGGCGGAACTATGGCTACACCTTC; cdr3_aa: CASSSKTGRNYGYTF
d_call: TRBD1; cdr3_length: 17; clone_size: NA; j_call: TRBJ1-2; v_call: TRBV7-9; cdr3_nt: TGTGCCAGCAGCTTAGGCACCCCGACAGGGGGCTGGAATGGCTACACCTTC; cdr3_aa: CASSLGTPTGGWNGYTF
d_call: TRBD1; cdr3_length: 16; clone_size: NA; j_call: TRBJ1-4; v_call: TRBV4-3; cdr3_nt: TGCGCCAGCAGCCCGGGACAGGGGGCGGGGTATGAAAAACTGTTTTTT; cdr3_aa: CASSPGQGAGYEKLFF
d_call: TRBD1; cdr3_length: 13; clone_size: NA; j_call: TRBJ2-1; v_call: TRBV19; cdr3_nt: TGTGCCAGTCGAGTTACAGGGGGCAATGAGCAGTTCTTC; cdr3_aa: CASRVTGGNEQFF
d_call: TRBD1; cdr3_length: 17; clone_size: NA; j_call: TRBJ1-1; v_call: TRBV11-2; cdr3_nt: TGTGCCAGCAGCTGGGCATGGGGACAGGGGGAGAACACTGAAGCTTTCTTT; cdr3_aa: CASSWAWGQGENTEAFF
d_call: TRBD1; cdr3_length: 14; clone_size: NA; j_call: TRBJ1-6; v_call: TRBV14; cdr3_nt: TGTGCCAGCAGATTCGGGACAGGGGATTCACCCCTCCACTTT; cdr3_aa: CASRFGTGDSPLHF
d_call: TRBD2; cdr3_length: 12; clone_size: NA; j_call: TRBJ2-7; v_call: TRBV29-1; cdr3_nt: TGCAGCGTTGAAGAGTTGCGGGGGGCGCAGTACTTC; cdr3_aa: CSVEELRGAQYF
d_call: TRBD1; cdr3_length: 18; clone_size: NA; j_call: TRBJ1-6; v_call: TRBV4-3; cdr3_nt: TGCGCCAGCAGCCAAGACGGGACAGGGTCCGCCTATAATTCACCCCTCCACTTT; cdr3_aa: CASSQDGTGSAYNSPLHF
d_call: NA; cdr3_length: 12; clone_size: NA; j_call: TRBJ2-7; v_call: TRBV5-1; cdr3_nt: TGCGCCAGCAGCGGCAGAACCTACGAGCAGTACTTC; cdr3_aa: CASSGRTYEQYF
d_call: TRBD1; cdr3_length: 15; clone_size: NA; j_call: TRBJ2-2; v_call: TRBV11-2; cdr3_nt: TGTGCCAGCAGCCTGGGACAGCGGAGAACCGGGGAGCTGTTTTTT; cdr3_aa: CASSLGQRRTGELFF
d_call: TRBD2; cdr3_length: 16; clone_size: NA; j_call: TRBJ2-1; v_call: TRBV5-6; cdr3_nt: TGTGCCAGCAGCGTACCTAGCGGGGGGGCTAACGATGAGCAGTTCTTC; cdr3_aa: CASSVPSGGANDEQFF
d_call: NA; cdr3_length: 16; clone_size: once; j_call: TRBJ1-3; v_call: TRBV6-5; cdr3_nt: TGTGCCAGCAGTTACTCCTTACAGACCTCTGGAAACACCATATATTTT; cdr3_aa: CASSYSLQTSGNTIYF
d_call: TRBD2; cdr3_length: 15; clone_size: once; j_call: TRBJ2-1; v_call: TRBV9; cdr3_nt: TGTGCCAGCAGCGTACGGGAGCGGGGGGGAAGTGAGCAGTTCTTC; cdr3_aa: CASSVRERGGSEQFF
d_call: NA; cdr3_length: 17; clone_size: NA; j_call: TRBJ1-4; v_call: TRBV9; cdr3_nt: TGTGCCAGCAGCGCCGACCCCTGGGGGGGAACCAATGAAAAACTGTTTTTT; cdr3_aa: CASSADPWGGTNEKLFF